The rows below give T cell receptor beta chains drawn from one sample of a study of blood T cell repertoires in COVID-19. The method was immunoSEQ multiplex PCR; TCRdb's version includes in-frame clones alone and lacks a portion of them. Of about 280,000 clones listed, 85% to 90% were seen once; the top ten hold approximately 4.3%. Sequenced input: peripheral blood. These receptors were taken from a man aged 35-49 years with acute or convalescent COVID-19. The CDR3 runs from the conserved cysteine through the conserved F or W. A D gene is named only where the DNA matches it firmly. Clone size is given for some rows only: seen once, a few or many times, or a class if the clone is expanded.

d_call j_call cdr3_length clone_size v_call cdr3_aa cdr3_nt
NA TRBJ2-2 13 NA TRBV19 CASSAQGPGELFF TGTGCCAGTAGTGCACAGGGTCCCGGGGAGCTGTTTTTT
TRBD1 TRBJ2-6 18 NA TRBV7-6 CASSSRDSPLGGANVLTF TGTGCCAGCAGCTCTCGGGACAGCCCGTTGGGTGGGGCCAACGTCCTGACTTTC
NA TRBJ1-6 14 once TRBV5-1 CASSLTGIRNPLHF TGCGCCAGCAGCTTGACGGGTATCAGAAACCCCCTCCACTTT
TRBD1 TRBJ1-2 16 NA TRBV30 CAWTGTQGRANYGYTF TGTGCCTGGACGGGGACACAGGGGAGAGCTAACTATGGCTACACCTTC
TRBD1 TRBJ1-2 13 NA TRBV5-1 CASSVGQGNGYTF TGCGCCAGCAGCGTGGGACAGGGTAATGGCTACACCTTC
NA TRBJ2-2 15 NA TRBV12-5 CASGKAPANTGELFF TGTGCTAGTGGGAAAGCACCCGCGAACACCGGGGAGCTGTTTTTT
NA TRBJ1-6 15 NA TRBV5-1 CASSLLGGQDSPLHF TGCGCCAGCAGCTTGCTGGGGGGGCAAGATTCACCCCTCCACTTT
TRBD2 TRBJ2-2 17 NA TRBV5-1 CASSLKTSGGSGGELFF TGCGCCAGCAGCCTAAAGACTAGCGGGGGAAGCGGCGGGGAGCTGTTTTTT
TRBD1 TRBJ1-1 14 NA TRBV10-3 CAISKRDRVSEAFF TGTGCCATCAGTAAAAGGGACAGGGTGTCTGAAGCTTTCTTT
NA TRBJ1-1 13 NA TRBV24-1 CATSGQADTEAFF TGTGCCACCAGTGGACAGGCTGACACTGAAGCTTTCTTT
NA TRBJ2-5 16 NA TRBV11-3 CASSLGKEGARETQYF TGTGCCAGCAGCTTAGGAAAGGAGGGGGCAAGGGAGACCCAGTACTTC
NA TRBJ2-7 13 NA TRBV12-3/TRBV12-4 CASSKQVPYEQYF TGTGCCAGCAGCAAACAGGTTCCCTACGAGCAGTACTTC
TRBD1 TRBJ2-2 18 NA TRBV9 CASSVELGQGANTGELFF TGTGCCAGCAGCGTAGAGTTGGGACAGGGGGCAAACACCGGGGAGCTGTTTTTT
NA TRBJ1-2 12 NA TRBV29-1 CSVEKQGSGYTF TGCAGCGTTGAAAAACAGGGCTCTGGCTACACCTTC
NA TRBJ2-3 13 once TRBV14 CASSLNREDTQYF TGTGCCAGCAGCCTAAACAGGGAGGATACGCAGTATTTT
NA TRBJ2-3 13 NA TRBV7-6 CASSLVVTDTQYF TGTGCCAGCAGCTTAGTAGTAACAGATACGCAGTATTTT
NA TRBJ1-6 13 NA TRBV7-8 CASSALGDSPLHF TGTGCCAGCAGCGCCTTAGGGGATTCACCCCTCCACTTT
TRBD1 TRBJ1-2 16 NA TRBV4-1 CASSQEPGTGIFGYTF TGCGCCAGCAGCCAAGAACCCGGGACAGGGATCTTTGGCTACACCTTC
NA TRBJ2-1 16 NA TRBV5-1 CASSWGDRSSYNEQFF TGCGCCAGCAGCTGGGGGGACAGATCGTCCTACAATGAGCAGTTCTTC
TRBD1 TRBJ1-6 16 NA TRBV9 CASSDGDRVDGAPLHF TGTGCCAGCAGCGATGGGGACAGGGTGGATGGGGCACCCCTCCACTTT
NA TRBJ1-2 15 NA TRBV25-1 CASSDTTLGDYGYTF TGTGCCAGCAGTGATACGACTCTAGGGGACTATGGCTACACCTTC
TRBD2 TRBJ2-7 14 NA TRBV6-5 CASSGGGTLKEQYF TGTGCCAGCAGCGGGGGGGGGACATTAAAAGAGCAGTACTTC
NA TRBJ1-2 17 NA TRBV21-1 CASSGLDRADGDYGYTF TGTGCCAGCAGCGGGCTAGACAGGGCCGATGGGGACTATGGCTACACCTTC
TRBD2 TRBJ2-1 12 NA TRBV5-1 CASSLRGDEQFF TGCGCCAGCAGCCTACGGGGGGACGAGCAGTTCTTC
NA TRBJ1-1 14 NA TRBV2 CASSSLMRDTEAFF TGTGCCAGCAGTAGCCTAATGAGGGACACTGAAGCTTTCTTT
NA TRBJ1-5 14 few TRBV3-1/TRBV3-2 CASSQARGSQPQHF TGTGCCAGCAGCCAAGCTAGGGGAAGTCAGCCCCAGCATTTT
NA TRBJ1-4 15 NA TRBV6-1 CASSELGAYNEKLFF TGTGCCAGCAGTGAATTGGGGGCCTATAATGAAAAACTGTTTTTT
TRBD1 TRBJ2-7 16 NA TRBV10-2 CASSGAFGQGIGEQYF TGCGCCAGCAGTGGAGCTTTCGGACAGGGTATCGGCGAGCAGTACTTC
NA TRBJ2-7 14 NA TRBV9 CASSAGVGRGEQYF TGTGCCAGCAGTGCCGGTGTCGGGAGAGGGGAGCAGTACTTC
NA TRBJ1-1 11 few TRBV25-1 CASSEGGKAFF TGTGCCAGCAGTGAGGGGGGGAAAGCTTTCTTT
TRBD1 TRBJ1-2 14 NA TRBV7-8 CASSLRTGADGYTF TGTGCCAGCAGCCTCCGGACAGGGGCGGATGGCTACACCTTC
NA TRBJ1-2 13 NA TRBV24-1 CATSRGTNYGYTF TGTGCCACCAGTCGGGGGACTAACTATGGCTACACCTTC
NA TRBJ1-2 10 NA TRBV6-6 CASYADGYTF TGTGCCAGTTACGCGGATGGCTACACCTTC
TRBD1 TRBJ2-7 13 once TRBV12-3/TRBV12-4 CASSWGQGYEQYF TGTGCCAGCAGTTGGGGACAGGGCTACGAGCAGTACTTC
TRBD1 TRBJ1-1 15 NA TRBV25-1 CASTEGTGVWTEAFF TGTGCCAGTACCGAGGGGACAGGGGTATGGACTGAAGCTTTCTTT
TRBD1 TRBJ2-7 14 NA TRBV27 CASSPGQGPYEQYF TGTGCCAGCAGTCCGGGACAGGGACCCTACGAGCAGTACTTC
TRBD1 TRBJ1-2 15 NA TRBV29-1 CSVDDRAIPHYGYTF TGCAGCGTCGATGACAGGGCAATACCACACTATGGCTACACCTTC
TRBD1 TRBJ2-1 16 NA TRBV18 CASSPDTGGSYNEQFF TGTGCCAGCTCACCAGATACAGGGGGCTCCTACAATGAGCAGTTCTTC
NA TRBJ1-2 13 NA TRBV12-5 CASGEQGNGGYTF TGTGCTAGTGGTGAACAGGGTAACGGTGGCTACACCTTC
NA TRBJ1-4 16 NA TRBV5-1 CASSLISGGAGEKLFF TGCGCCAGCAGCTTGATTTCTGGGGGCGCGGGTGAAAAACTGTTTTTT
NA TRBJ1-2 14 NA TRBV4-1 CASSQDRQQQGYTF TGCGCCAGCAGCCAAGACCGGCAGCAACAGGGCTACACCTTC
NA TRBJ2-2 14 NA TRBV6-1 CASSDGGNTGELFF TGTGCCAGCAGTGACGGTGGGAACACCGGGGAGCTGTTTTTT
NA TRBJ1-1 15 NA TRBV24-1 CATRGGTDMNTEAFF TGTGCCACCAGGGGCGGGACGGACATGAACACTGAAGCTTTCTTT
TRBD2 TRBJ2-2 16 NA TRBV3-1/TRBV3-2 CASQLAGGHAGGELFF TGTGCCAGCCAACTAGCGGGGGGCCACGCAGGCGGGGAGCTGTTTTTT
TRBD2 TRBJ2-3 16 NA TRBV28 CASSLLLAGTTDTQYF TGTGCCAGCAGTCTTCTGCTAGCGGGGACCACAGATACGCAGTATTTT
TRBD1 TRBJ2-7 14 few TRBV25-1 CASSWDSPLDEQYF TGTGCCAGCAGTTGGGACAGCCCTCTCGACGAGCAGTACTTC
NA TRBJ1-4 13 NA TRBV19 CASSDSTNEKLFF TGTGCCAGTTCCGACAGCACTAATGAAAAACTGTTTTTT
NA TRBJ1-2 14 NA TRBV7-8 CASSFSVAEDGYTF TGTGCCAGCAGCTTCAGTGTGGCGGAAGATGGCTACACCTTC
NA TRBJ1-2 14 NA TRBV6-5 CASSTRRGPYGYTF TGTGCCAGCAGTACCCGCAGGGGACCCTATGGCTACACCTTC
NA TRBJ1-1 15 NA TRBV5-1 CASSLAGQQNTEAFF TGCGCCAGCAGCTTGGCTGGACAGCAGAACACTGAAGCTTTCTTT
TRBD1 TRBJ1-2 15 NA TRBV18 CASSAWTGPNYGYTF TGTGCCAGCTCAGCTTGGACAGGCCCTAACTATGGCTACACCTTC
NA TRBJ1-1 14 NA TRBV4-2 CASSQGPGNTEAFF TGTGCCAGCAGCCAAGGGCCGGGGAACACTGAAGCTTTCTTT
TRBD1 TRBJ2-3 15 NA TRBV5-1 CASSLTSTGGDTQYF TGCGCCAGCAGCCTAACCTCGACAGGGGGTGATACGCAGTATTTT
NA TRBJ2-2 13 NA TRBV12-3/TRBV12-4 CASSPVNTGELFF TGTGCCAGCAGCCCCGTTAACACCGGGGAGCTGTTTTTT
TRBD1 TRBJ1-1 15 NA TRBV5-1 CASRTQGVMNTEAFF TGCGCCAGCCGAACCCAGGGGGTCATGAACACTGAAGCTTTCTTT
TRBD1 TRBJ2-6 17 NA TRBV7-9 CASSFPGGRSGANVLTF TGTGCCAGCAGCTTCCCAGGGGGCAGATCTGGGGCCAACGTCCTGACTTTC
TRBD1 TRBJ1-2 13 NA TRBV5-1 CASSQGDNYGYTF TGCGCCAGCAGCCAGGGGGACAACTATGGCTACACCTTC
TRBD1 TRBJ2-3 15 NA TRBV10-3 CAIKDDRGRTDTQYF TGTGCCATCAAAGACGACAGGGGGAGAACAGATACGCAGTATTTT
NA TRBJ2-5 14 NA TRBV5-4 CASSLWAEGETQYF TGTGCCAGCAGCTTGTGGGCAGAGGGAGAGACCCAGTACTTC
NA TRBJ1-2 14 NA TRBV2 CASSVQGSNYGYTF TGTGCCAGCAGCGTACAGGGATCCAACTATGGCTACACCTTC